This is a list of T cell receptor beta chains from one sample in a study of OX40 agonist ivuxolimab in advanced cancers. This table comes from immunoSEQ multiplex PCR, and its TCRdb copy is limited to in-frame clones, with some not included. The sample consists of tens of thousands of clones, about nine tenths of them appearing once. The sequencing here drew on CD4+ or CD8+ T cells sorted from blood, taken in a trial of the OX40 agonist ivuxolimab. The receptors come from an adult with an advanced solid tumor such as melanoma, head and neck, liver or kidney cancer. Each CDR3 is given with its conserved first and last residue. The D gene is left open where the match is weak. Expanded clones get a size class; other rows say once, few or many, or leave the size out.

d_gene	v_gene	abundance	j_gene	CDR3nt	CDR3aa
TRBD2	TRBV4-2	few	TRBJ2-2	TGTGCCAGCAGCCAAGATGTTAGCGGGGGGGGGCTGAAGCTGTTTTTT	CASSQDVSGGGLKLFF
TRBD1	TRBV4-1	NA	TRBJ1-1	TGCGCCAGCAGCCATGAACAGGGGGCTAACACTGAAGCTTTCTTT	CASSHEQGANTEAFF
NA	TRBV28	NA	TRBJ1-2	TGTGCCAGCAGTTCTCGGTCCCACTATGGCTACACCTTC	CASSSRSHYGYTF
NA	TRBV25-1	NA	TRBJ2-3	TGTGCCAGCAGTGATCCGCAGGGGGGTGATACGCAGTATTTT	CASSDPQGGDTQYF
NA	TRBV5-4	NA	TRBJ1-4	TGTGCCAGCAGCTCCCAGGGGTGGGCTAATGAAAAACTGTTTTTT	CASSSQGWANEKLFF
TRBD1	TRBV6-5	once	TRBJ2-5	TGTGCCAGCAGTTCCGGGACAGCAAAAGAGACCCAGTACTTC	CASSSGTAKETQYF
NA	TRBV29-1	NA	TRBJ1-1	TGCAGCGTTGAAGATGGTCAAGTGAACACTGAAGCTTTCTTT	CSVEDGQVNTEAFF
NA	TRBV10-3	NA	TRBJ2-1	TGTGCCATCAGTGAGTACGGGGTAGGTAATGAGCAGTTCTTC	CAISEYGVGNEQFF
TRBD2	TRBV10-2	once	TRBJ2-5	TGCGCCAGCAGTCTAGCGGGAGGAGCAGAGACCCAGTACTTC	CASSLAGGAETQYF
NA	TRBV9	once	TRBJ1-5	TGTGCCAGCAGCATGACAGGTGGCAATCAGCCCCAGCATTTT	CASSMTGGNQPQHF
NA	TRBV27	NA	TRBJ2-1	TGTGCCAGCAGACTGGATAGCGGCTCCTACAATGAGCAGTTCTTC	CASRLDSGSYNEQFF
NA	TRBV19	NA	TRBJ2-2	TGTGCCAGTATAAACGGACTTGGGAACACCGGGGAGCTGTTTTTT	CASINGLGNTGELFF
TRBD1	TRBV28	NA	TRBJ1-6	TGTGCCAGCAGTTGGGACAGGGGAGATGGTAATTCACCCCTCCACTTT	CASSWDRGDGNSPLHF
TRBD2	TRBV6-5	NA	TRBJ2-5	TGTGCCAGCAGTTACGTCGGGAGGGAGACCCAGTACTTC	CASSYVGRETQYF
NA	TRBV6-5	NA	TRBJ2-2	TGTGCCAGCAGTTACTCGAGCAGGGGAGAGGCCGGGGAGCTGTTTTTT	CASSYSSRGEAGELFF
TRBD2	TRBV14	once	TRBJ2-5	TGTGCCAGCAGCCAAGATACTAGCGGGAGGGCTCTTTTGCTGGAGACCCAGTACTTC	CASSQDTSGRALLLETQYF
NA	TRBV28	NA	TRBJ2-6	TGTGCCAGCAGTTTATCCCTTTCGGTCCACTCTGGGGCCAACGTCCTGACTTTC	CASSLSLSVHSGANVLTF
NA	TRBV19	NA	TRBJ2-7	TGTGCCAGTAGTATAATAGTCCGGGGCGAGCAGTACTTC	CASSIIVRGEQYF
NA	TRBV15	NA	TRBJ2-7	TGTGCCACCAGCAGAGGCGGGACAAGCCTTAGCGAGCAGTACTTC	CATSRGGTSLSEQYF
NA	TRBV25-1	few	TRBJ1-5	TGTGCCAGCAGTGATGCAGGGGACAATCAGCCCCAGCATTTT	CASSDAGDNQPQHF
TRBD2	TRBV15	NA	TRBJ2-1	TGTGCCACCAGCTCGGGACTATCCTACAATGAGCAGTTCTTC	CATSSGLSYNEQFF
NA	TRBV6-6	NA	TRBJ1-1	TGTGCCAGCAGTTACTCCCCTTTGACTGAAGCTTTCTTT	CASSYSPLTEAFF
NA	TRBV6-6	NA	TRBJ2-3	TGTGCCAGCAGTTACTACCTTACAGATACGCAGTATTTT	CASSYYLTDTQYF
TRBD2	TRBV27	NA	TRBJ2-3	TGTGCCAGCGGAATACTAGCGGTACTGGGCACAGATACGCAGTATTTT	CASGILAVLGTDTQYF
NA	TRBV4-3	NA	TRBJ2-5	TGCGCCAGCAGCCAAGATCTGACTCTGGGAAGGGGCGGTGGGGAGACCCAGTACTTC	CASSQDLTLGRGGGETQYF
NA	TRBV10-3	NA	TRBJ2-1	TGTGCCATCAGTGACAGAAACGACTACAATGAGCAGTTCTTC	CAISDRNDYNEQFF
NA	TRBV7-6	once	TRBJ1-1	TGTGCCAGCAGCTTTGGAGTGGGGGGTGGCACTGAAGCTTTCTTT	CASSFGVGGGTEAFF
NA	TRBV11-2	NA	TRBJ2-7	TGTGCCAGCAGCCCCGGGACTTACTACGAGCAGTACTTC	CASSPGTYYEQYF
NA	TRBV4-1	NA	TRBJ2-5	TGCGCCAGCAGCTCTCAAACGGGAACCCAGTACTTC	CASSSQTGTQYF
NA	TRBV5-6	NA	TRBJ2-2	TGTGCCAGCAGCCCCATCGAGGGGTCGGACACCGGGGAGCTGTTTTTT	CASSPIEGSDTGELFF
NA	TRBV13	NA	TRBJ2-2	TGTGCCAGCAGCGCCCAGGCCGCTTTCGGGGAGCTGTTTTTT	CASSAQAAFGELFF
NA	TRBV5-6	once	TRBJ2-3	TGTGCCAGCAGCTTGGACAGAATCTACACAGATACGCAGTATTTT	CASSLDRIYTDTQYF
TRBD2	TRBV9	NA	TRBJ2-2	TGTGCCAGCAGCTTCCCCAGGGGGACTAGCGGGATGGACGGGGAGCTGTTTTTT	CASSFPRGTSGMDGELFF
TRBD1	TRBV25-1	NA	TRBJ2-7	TGTGCCAGCAGTACATTACAGGGGCCCTACGAGCAGTACTTC	CASSTLQGPYEQYF
TRBD2	TRBV7-9	NA	TRBJ2-7	TGTGCCAGCAGCCTCACTAGCGGGGCGACCTACGAGCAGTACTTC	CASSLTSGATYEQYF
TRBD2	TRBV10-3	NA	TRBJ2-7	TGTGCCATCAGTGCTCCGGGACTAGCGGGAGGCGAGCAGTACTTC	CAISAPGLAGGEQYF
NA	TRBV4-1	NA	TRBJ1-1	TGCGCCAGCAGCCATCCGGCAGGGATTTATGATGCTTTCTTT	CASSHPAGIYDAFF
NA	TRBV7-2	NA	TRBJ2-7	TGTGCCACGGTTGGCGGGGCCACCTACGAGCAGTACTTC	CATVGGATYEQYF
NA	TRBV19	NA	TRBJ1-2	TGTGCCAGCCAGGGAGGCTATGGCTACACCTTC	CASQGGYGYTF
TRBD1	TRBV7-2	NA	TRBJ2-7	TGTGCCAGCAGCTCCCGGGACAGCTCCTACGAGCAGTACTTC	CASSSRDSSYEQYF
NA	TRBV11-2	NA	TRBJ1-1	TGTGCCAGCAGCTTAGAGGTGGACTTGGAAGCTTTCTTT	CASSLEVDLEAFF
NA	TRBV5-1	NA	TRBJ2-5	TGCGCCAGCTTGCCAACGGGAACACCCCTCCAAGAGACCCAGTACTTC	CASLPTGTPLQETQYF
NA	TRBV9	NA	TRBJ1-3	TGTGCCAGCAGCCTCTCCGGGGTATCTGGAAACACCATATATTTT	CASSLSGVSGNTIYF
NA	TRBV6-5	NA	TRBJ1-4	TGTGCCAGCAGCCCCGAGGGAGACTATGAAAAACTGTTTTTT	CASSPEGDYEKLFF
TRBD2	TRBV13	NA	TRBJ2-3	TGTGCCAGCAGCCCTCGGACTAGCGGGACCACAGATACGCAGTATTTT	CASSPRTSGTTDTQYF
NA	TRBV28	once	TRBJ2-1	TGTGCCAGCAGCCCCACTAGATACAATGAGCAGTTCTTC	CASSPTRYNEQFF
NA	TRBV11-2	NA	TRBJ2-1	TGTGCCAGCAGCACCCCTCACAGGGATGAGCAGTTCTTC	CASSTPHRDEQFF
NA	TRBV9	NA	TRBJ2-2	TGTGCCAGCAGCGTTCGGGACACCGGGGAGCTGTTTTTT	CASSVRDTGELFF
NA	TRBV7-9	NA	TRBJ2-1	TGTGCCAGCAGCCCGAAGTACAATGAGCAGTTCTTC	CASSPKYNEQFF
TRBD2	TRBV7-8	NA	TRBJ2-1	TGTGCCAGCAGCCCCCCCGGCGGGAGGGGCTACAATGAGCAGTTCTTC	CASSPPGGRGYNEQFF